Listed here are 13 T cell receptor beta chains from one sample, sequenced in a study of graft-versus-host responses after intestinal transplantation. Clones were sequenced by immunoSEQ multiplex PCR, and TCRdb holds only the in-frame ones, with some missing. The table includes 5,000 to 6,500 clones, 70% to 85% detected once. The material sequenced was PBMCs, taken approximately 310 days after intestinal transplant. These receptors all come from a human patient who received an intestinal transplant, so some T cells may come from the graft donor.

The V call is TRBV6-1, the J call TRBJ2-7, with 11 bases lining up with TRBD1. CDR3 length equals 16 residues. Trimming took 2 bases from V and 3 from J; bases not matched to a gene: 6. Germline V lookup: CDR1 MNHNS, CDR2 SASEGT. In nucleotides, the CDR3 is TGTGCCAGCAGTGAATCCCCCGGGACAGGGGGCTACGAGCAGTACTTC. Translated, it gives CASSESPGTGGYEQYF.

The sample holds a few counts of this clone. This sequence joins TRBV10-2 and TRBJ2-7; 7 bases map to TRBD1. From germline, CDR1 is WSHSY and CDR2 SAAADI. The trim removed 6 bases at V and 2 bases at J, leaving 7 bases unmatched. The CDR3 totals 14 residues. The DNA for the CDR3 is TGCGCCAGCAGCAAGACAGGGAATCCCTACGAGCAGTACTTC. Its translation: CASSKTGNPYEQYF.

The chain combines TRBV15 with TRBJ1-2; 9 bases map to TRBD1. V lost 1 base and J lost 5; bases outside the gene matches: 2. There are 14 residues in the CDR3. Looked up from germline, CDR1 is LNHNV and CDR2 is YYDKDF (reference sequence). DNA for the CDR3: TGTGCCACCAGCAGAGGACAGGGGGATTATGGCTACACCTTC. This codes for CATSRGQGDYGYTF.

This clone was counted a single time. The chain joins TRBV9 to TRBJ2-3, with 7 nucleotides matching TRBD2. Germline assignment: CDR1 SGDLS and CDR2 YYNGEE. Trimming cost V 4 bases and J 6 bases; bases outside gene matches: 8. The CDR3 has 14 residues. In nucleotides, the CDR3 is TGTGCCAGCAGCCCCCGGACTAGTTCGGATACGCAGTATTTT. Its protein product is CASSPRTSSDTQYF.

The chain is built from TRBV29-1 and TRBJ1-1; D remains ambiguous. CDR1 and CDR2 from the germline V gene are SQVTM and ANQGSEA. Deletions cut 3 bases from V and 1 base from J, with 9 bases between. The CDR3 totals 13 residues. The CDR3 here is CSVEQGSNTEAFF. The CDR3 DNA is TGCAGCGTTGAGCAAGGCTCGAACACTGAAGCTTTCTTT.

In this sample, this clone turned up once. Here the CDR3 reads CASSFGGTYGYTF. For the CDR3, the DNA is TGTGCCAGCAGCTTCGGGGGGACCTATGGCTACACCTTC. The chain has TRBV5-5 and TRBJ1-2, with a possible D match to TRBD1 (5 bases). The CDR3 has 13 amino acids. Trimming took off 2 bases at V and 4 bases at J, with 9 bases between the two ends. Germline CDR1 reads SGHKS; CDR2 reads YYEKEE (reference sequence).

This clone was detected a few times. The chain recombines TRBV30 with TRBJ1-2; tentatively, D is TRBD1 (6 bases). CDR1 and CDR2 from the germline V gene are GTSNPN and SVGIG (reference sequence). This CDR3 has 12 amino acids. V lost 4 bases and J 6 bases, leaving 12 bases between the germline ends. The CDR3: CAWTQGWDGYTF. CDR3 bases: TGTGCCTGGACACAGGGATGGGATGGCTACACCTTC.

The J gene is TRBJ1-4, the V gene TRBV11-2, with 8 bases lining up with TRBD1. Losses at the gene ends were 4 bases for V and 0 bases for J; bases not matched to a gene: 13. The CDR3 totals 19 residues. Germline CDR1 reads SGHAT; CDR2 reads FQNNGV. The CDR3 reads CASSYPRTGPFATNEKLFF. The CDR3 bases are TGTGCCAGCAGCTACCCTCGGACAGGGCCTTTTGCAACTAATGAAAAACTGTTTTTT.

This chain connects TRBV5-1 to TRBJ2-7; 9 bases map to TRBD1. The V segment lost 4 bases and the J segment 6 bases; nucleotides outside the gene matches: 11. Per the germline V gene, CDR1 is SGHRS and CDR2 is YFSETQ. The CDR3 has 15 amino acids. In DNA, the CDR3 is TGCGCCAGCAGCCCTACCCTTGGGACAGGGACCGAGCAGTACTTC. Residues: CASSPTLGTGTEQYF.

This sequence joins TRBV11-2 and TRBJ2-2, with D uncertain. CDR1 is SGHAT, CDR2 FQNNGV, per germline. Trimming took off 6 bases at V and 4 bases at J, with 6 bases between the two ends. CDR3 size: 12 residues. CDR3 loop: CASSFSTGELFF. The CDR3 bases are TGTGCCAGCAGTTTTTCCACCGGGGAGCTGTTTTTT.

This clone is a singleton in its sample. The rearrangement uses TRBV6-6 and TRBJ2-5, with TRBD1 as a possible D gene (6 bases). The CDR3 sequence is 15 residues long. V dropped 2 bases and J dropped 1 base, with 11 bases sitting between them. Germline CDR1 and CDR2: MNHNY and SVGAGI (reference sequence). DNA for the CDR3: TGTGCCAGCAGTTACCCCCTCAGGGGCCAAGAGACCCAGTACTTC. It encodes CASSYPLRGQETQYF.

This clone was detected only a few times. This sequence joins TRBV12-5 and TRBJ2-1; possible D gene TRBD2, 6 bases. Germline V gene lookup returns CDR1 LGHNT and CDR2 FRNRAP. The CDR3 is 16 amino acids. Trimming pared 7 bases from V and 1 base from J, leaving 17 bases between. The CDR3 reads CASAPGGDRSYNEQFF. The CDR3 region has the DNA TGTGCTAGTGCCCCCGGCGGGGACCGATCCTACAATGAGCAGTTCTTC.

The V gene is TRBV5-5, the J gene TRBJ2-7; D not resolved. Germline assignment: CDR1 SGHKS and CDR2 YYEKEE (reference sequence). V shed 0 bases and J shed 6 bases, with 16 bases lying between them. There are 15 residues in the CDR3. CDR3: CASSLGGVSSPEQYF. The CDR3 DNA reads as TGTGCCAGCAGCTTGGGTGGGGTCAGTTCCCCCGAGCAGTACTTC.